The entry below gives a single T cell receptor (beta chain) sequence along with its context. At the DNA level, this CDR3 is encoded by other sequences in the same sample as well. This specimen belongs to a study of shared clonotypes between healthy human individuals. Data came from immunoSEQ multiplex PCR; TCRdb stores just in-frame clones and leaves some out. The table records over 2 million clones, roughly 90% of them present only once. V gave up 5 bases and J gave up 3 bases; unmatched junction bases: 4. CDR3 length: 15 residues. The V gene's germline CDR1 is SEHNR and CDR2 FQNEAQ (reference sequence).

The sequencing input was naive CD4+ T cells from PBMCs. Subset defined: CD45RA+ positively selected. This clonotype originated in a man between 18 and 35 years old in good health. Some clones in this sample may be carry-over from other donors' samples. The chain joins TRBV7-9 to TRBJ2-7; TRBD2 agrees at 13 bases. The CDR3 protein is CASSTGLAGSYEQYF. The CDR3 DNA follows: TGTGCCAGCAGCACGGGACTAGCGGGGAGCTACGAGCAGTACTTC.